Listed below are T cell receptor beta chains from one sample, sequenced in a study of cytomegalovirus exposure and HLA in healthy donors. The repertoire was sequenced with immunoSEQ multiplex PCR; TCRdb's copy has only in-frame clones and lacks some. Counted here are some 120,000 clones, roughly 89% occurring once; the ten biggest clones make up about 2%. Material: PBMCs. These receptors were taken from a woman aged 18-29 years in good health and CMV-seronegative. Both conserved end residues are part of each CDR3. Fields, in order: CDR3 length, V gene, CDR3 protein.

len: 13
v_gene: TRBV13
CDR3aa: CASGQGRGYGYTF

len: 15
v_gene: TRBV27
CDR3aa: CASSSAIQGNQPQHF

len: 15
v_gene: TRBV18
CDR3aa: CASSPGSGSTDTQYF

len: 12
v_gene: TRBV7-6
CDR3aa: CASGTGDFEQYF

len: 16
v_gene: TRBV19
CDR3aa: CASREDRGRLNQPQHF

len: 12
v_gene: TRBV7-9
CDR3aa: CASSLVDQPQHF

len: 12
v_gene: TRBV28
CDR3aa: CASSLGTGGEFF

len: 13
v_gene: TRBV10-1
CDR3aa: CASSDGGSYEQFF

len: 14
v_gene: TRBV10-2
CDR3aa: CASSETEMNTEAFF

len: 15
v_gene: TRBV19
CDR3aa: CASSVNLQGPHGYTF

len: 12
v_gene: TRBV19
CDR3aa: CASSIDYQPQHF

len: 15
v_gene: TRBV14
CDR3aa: CASSQATSDAYEQYF

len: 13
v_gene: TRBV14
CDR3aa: CASSQVANYGYTF

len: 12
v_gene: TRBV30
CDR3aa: CAWSQVNTEAFF

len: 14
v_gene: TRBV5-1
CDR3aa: CASSPTSGTNEQFF

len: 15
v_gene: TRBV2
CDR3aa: CASSEAGGSGNTIYF

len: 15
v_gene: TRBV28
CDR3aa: CASSLSGQANEKLFF

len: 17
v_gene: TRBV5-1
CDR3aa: CASSSGQAARVNYGYTF